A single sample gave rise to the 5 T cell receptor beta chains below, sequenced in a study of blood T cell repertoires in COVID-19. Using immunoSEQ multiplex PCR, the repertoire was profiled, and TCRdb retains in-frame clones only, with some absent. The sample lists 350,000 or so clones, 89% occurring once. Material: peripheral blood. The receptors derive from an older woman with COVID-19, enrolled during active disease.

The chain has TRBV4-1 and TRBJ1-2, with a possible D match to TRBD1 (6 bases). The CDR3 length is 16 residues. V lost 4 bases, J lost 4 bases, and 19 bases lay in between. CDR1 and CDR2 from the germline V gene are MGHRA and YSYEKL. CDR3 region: CASSPTPGVPFYGYTF. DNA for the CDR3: TGCGCCAGCAGCCCCACCCCAGGGGTCCCTTTCTATGGCTACACCTTC.

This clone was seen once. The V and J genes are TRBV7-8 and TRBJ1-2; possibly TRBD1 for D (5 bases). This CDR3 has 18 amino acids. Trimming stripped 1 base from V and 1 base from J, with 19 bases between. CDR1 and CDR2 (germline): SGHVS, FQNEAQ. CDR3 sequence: CASSLVYMWGSGNYGYTF. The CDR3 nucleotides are TGTGCCAGCAGCTTAGTTTATATGTGGGGCTCGGGTAACTATGGCTACACCTTC.

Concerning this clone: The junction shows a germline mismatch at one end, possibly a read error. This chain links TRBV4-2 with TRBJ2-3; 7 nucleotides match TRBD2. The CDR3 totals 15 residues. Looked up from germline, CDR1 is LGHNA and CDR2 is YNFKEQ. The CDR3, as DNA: TGTGCCAGCAGTCAAGTGAGCGGGGGCACAGATACGCAGTATTTT. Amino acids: CASSQVSGGTDTQYF.

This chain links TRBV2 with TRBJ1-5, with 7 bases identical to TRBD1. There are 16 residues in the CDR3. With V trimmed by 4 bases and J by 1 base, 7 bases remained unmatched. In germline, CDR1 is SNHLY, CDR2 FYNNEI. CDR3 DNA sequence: TGTGCCAGCAGTGGGGACAGTTTGCAGAGCAATCAGCCCCAGCATTTT. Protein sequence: CASSGDSLQSNQPQHF.

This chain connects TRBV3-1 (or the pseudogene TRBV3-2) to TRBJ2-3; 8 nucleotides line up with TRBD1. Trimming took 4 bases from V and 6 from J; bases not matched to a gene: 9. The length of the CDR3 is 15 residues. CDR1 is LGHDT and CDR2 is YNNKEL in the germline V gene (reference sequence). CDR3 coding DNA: TGTGCCAGCAGCCCAAGGACAGGGCGGGGTGATACGCAGTATTTT. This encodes CASSPRTGRGDTQYF.